Here is one TCR beta chain with its context. As yet, its antigen is unknown. This sample stems from a study of T cell responses to AZD1222 COVID-19 vaccine. Generated by immunoSEQ multiplex PCR, the TCRdb table keeps only in-frame clones and is missing some. The sample has 65,000 to 90,000 clones; around nine tenths are singletons. The CDR3 runs to 17 residues. V shed 8 bases, J shed 8 bases, and the junction held 15 bases outside the gene matches. Whole-study findings and limits: CD4 TCRs covered the whole spike, strongest at regions 160-218 and 743-854. Clonal diversity may have been underestimated in mostly white British donors. Receipt of two AZD1222 doses was followed by a rise in Spike-specific TCR breadth and depth.

The receptor was isolated from an adult who received the AZD1222 COVID-19 vaccine. This sequence joins TRBV23-1 and TRBJ2-1; 13 bases are a match to TRBD2. TRBV23-1 is an ORF; its function is uncertain. Material: peripheral blood, obtained 28 days after the second AZD1222 dose. The CDR3 bases are TGCGCCAGCCCCCTAGGACTAGCGGGAGAATTAGACGATGAGCAGTTCTTC. It encodes CASPLGLAGELDDEQFF.